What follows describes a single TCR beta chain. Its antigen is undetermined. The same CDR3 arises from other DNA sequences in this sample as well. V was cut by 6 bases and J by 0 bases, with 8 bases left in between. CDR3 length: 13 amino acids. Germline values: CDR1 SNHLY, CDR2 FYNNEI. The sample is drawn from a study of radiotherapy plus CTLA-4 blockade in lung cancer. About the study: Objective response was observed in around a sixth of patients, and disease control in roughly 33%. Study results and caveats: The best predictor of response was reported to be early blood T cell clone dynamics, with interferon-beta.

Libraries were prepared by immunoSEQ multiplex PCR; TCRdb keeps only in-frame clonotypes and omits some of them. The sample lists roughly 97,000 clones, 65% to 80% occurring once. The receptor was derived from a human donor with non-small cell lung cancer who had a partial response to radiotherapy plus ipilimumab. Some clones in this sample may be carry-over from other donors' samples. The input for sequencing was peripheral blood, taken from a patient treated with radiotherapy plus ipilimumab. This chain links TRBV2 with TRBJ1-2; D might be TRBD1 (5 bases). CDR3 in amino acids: CASSVQANYGYTF. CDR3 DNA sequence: TGTGCCAGCAGCGTACAGGCTAACTATGGCTACACCTTC.